Shown below are 13 T cell receptor beta chains from a single sample sequenced in a study of blood T cells in healthy people across ages. It was with a sample-barcoded 5' primer and a J-beta primer mix that a second PCR of roughly 7 to 12 cycles was run. From the 5' RACE reads, TCRdb called clonotypes with MiXCR, one entry per CDR3 protein. This sample carries about 580,000 distinct CDR3 sequences, around 48% of them seen once, and the ten largest clones take just under 25%. The specimen was blood. These receptors all stem from a man older than 75 in good health.

This clonotype was detected only a few times. The chain couples TRBV20-1 to TRBJ2-1; TRBD2 matches at 15 bases. From germline, CDR1 is DFQATT and CDR2 SNEGSKA (reference sequence). Trimming at V came to 7 bases and at J to 2 bases, leaving 12 bases not matched to a gene. The CDR3 is made up of 18 amino acids. The CDR3 DNA reads as TGCAGTGGTACGGCCGGGACTAGCGGGGGGTTAACCTACAATGAGCAGTTCTTC. Encoded protein: CSGTAGTSGGLTYNEQFF.

This clonotype was seen a few times. The V and J genes are TRBV7-9 and TRBJ1-1, with D possibly TRBD1 on 6 matching bases. V was shortened by 5 bases and J by 0 bases, with 13 bases between the two germline ends. The CDR3 contains 15 residues. Germline V lookup: CDR1 SEHNR, CDR2 FQNEAQ (reference sequence). CDR3 region: CASSRSGQVNTEAFF. CDR3 nucleotide sequence: TGTGCCAGCAGCCGGTCGGGACAAGTGAACACTGAAGCTTTCTTT.

This clonotype turned up a few times. The genes are TRBV28 and TRBJ2-1; the D is unclear. Trimming removed 5 bases from V and 6 bases from J, with 14 bases in between. This CDR3 is built from 14 residues. Germline assignment: CDR1 MDHEN and CDR2 SYDVKM. The CDR3 coding sequence is TGTGCCAGCAGTCACCAACCTAGTCCCAATGAGCAGTTCTTC. Translation: CASSHQPSPNEQFF.

This clonotype was counted between two and nine times. The chain uses TRBV4-1 and TRBJ1-5; 8 nucleotides agree with TRBD1. Germline CDR1 and CDR2: MGHRA and YSYEKL. V lost 3 bases to trimming and J lost 5 bases; unmatched junction nucleotides: 6. This CDR3 contains 15 residues. DNA for the CDR3: TGCGCCAGCAGCCACCCGGACAGGGTCCATCAGCCCCAGCATTTT. Translated, it gives CASSHPDRVHQPQHF.

The chain recombines TRBV20-1 with TRBJ2-1; D may correspond to TRBD1 or TRBD2 (5 bases each). Trimming took 0 bases from V and 6 from J, leaving 6 bases between them. The CDR3 has 12 residues. Germline V gene lookup returns CDR1 DFQATT and CDR2 SNEGSKA (reference sequence). DNA for the CDR3: TGCAGTGCTAGAGACGGGACCAATGAGCAGTTCTTC. It is translated as CSARDGTNEQFF.

This clonotype has a handful of counts. V is TRBV24-1 and J is TRBJ2-7; D gene uncertain. This CDR3 comprises 13 residues. CDR1 and CDR2 (germline): KGHDR, SFDVKD. The V end was cut by 4 bases, the J end by 2 bases, with 8 bases between. Here the CDR3 DNA reads TGTGCCACCAGTGACCAAATTACCTACGAGCAGTACTTC. It encodes CATSDQITYEQYF.

In regard to this clonotype: An end of the junction does not agree with germline; a read error may underlie this. This chain links TRBV28 with TRBJ2-7, with 7 bases that match TRBD1. The germline V gene encodes CDR1 MDHEN and CDR2 SYDVKM. The CDR3 extends over 14 amino acids. The CDR3 region is CACSYEGASWEQYF. The CDR3 coding sequence is TGTGCCTGCAGTTACGAGGGGGCTTCATGGGAGCAGTACTTC.

The chain links TRBV5-1 to TRBJ2-1, with D unresolved. Judging by the DNA end, TRBJ2-7 fits better; the J call may be wrong. Looked up from germline, CDR1 is SGHRS and CDR2 is YFSETQ. The CDR3 has 15 residues. Written as DNA, the CDR3 is TGCGCCAGCAGCCCTAACCCCAACTCCTACAATGAGCAGTACTTC. It is translated as CASSPNPNSYNEQYF.

V usage is TRBV7-2 and J usage is TRBJ2-5; possibly TRBD1 or TRBD2 for D (5 bases each). The CDR3 spans 15 residues. V was pared by 6 bases and J by 11 bases, with 25 bases between. Germline CDR1 SGHTA, CDR2 FQGNSA. The CDR3 DNA follows: TGTGCCAGCAGGGCTCAAGCGGTGGGGGTCAATGAGCAGTACTTC. Protein: CASRAQAVGVNEQYF.

A word on this clonotype: A read error is possible here, since a much larger clone lies one base away. V and J are TRBV20-1 and TRBJ2-5, with D perhaps being TRBD1 or TRBD2 (6 bases each). This CDR3 region has 13 residues. The V end lost 7 bases, the J end lost 11 bases, and 23 bases lay between the germline ends. Germline CDR1 DFQATT, CDR2 SNEGSKA (reference sequence). The DNA of the CDR3 is TGCAGTGGACCGGGTGGGGGGCCGTACGTGCAGTACTTC. This translates into CSGPGGGPYVQYF.

The chain links TRBV11-2 to TRBJ2-7, with D perhaps matching TRBD2 (5 bases). The CDR3 loop spans 16 amino acids. Trimming left V 6 bases short and J 7 bases short, with 25 bases between. Germline V gene sequence: CDR1 SGHAT, CDR2 FQNNGV. The CDR3 DNA sequence: TGTGCCAGCAGGGATATTTCAGGAGGCGGTTACGATGAGCAGTACTTC. It encodes CASRDISGGGYDEQYF.

This clonotype was recorded a few times. V is TRBV10-3 and J is TRBJ2-7, with 7 bases fitting TRBD1. Germline values: CDR1 ENHRY, CDR2 SYGVKD. This CDR3 comprises 13 residues. V was clipped by 11 bases and J by 3 bases; unmatched bases: 10. Written as DNA, the CDR3 is TGTGCCGTTACCGGGACAGATTTCTACGAGCAGTACTTC. Translating gives CAVTGTDFYEQYF.

This clonotype came up a few times. The J gene is TRBJ2-5, the V gene TRBV20-1, with 8 positions matching TRBD1. The last part of the DNA fits TRBJ2-7 better; the J call may be wrong. From germline, CDR1 is DFQATT and CDR2 SNEGSKA (reference sequence). The CDR3 is made up of 13 amino acids. CDR3 in amino acids: CSALSPGGDEQYF. Here the CDR3 DNA reads TGCAGTGCTCTTAGTCCAGGGGGCGACGAGCAGTACTTC.